This is a list of T cell receptor beta chains from one sample in a study of cytomegalovirus exposure and HLA in healthy donors. Only in-frame clones appear in the TCRdb table, and some are missing; sequencing was by immunoSEQ multiplex PCR. Of some 140,000 clones in the sample, roughly four fifths are singletons; the top ten hold roughly 1%. Sequenced input: PBMCs. The receptor source for this set is a woman aged 60-75 years in good health and CMV-seronegative. Both conserved end residues are part of each CDR3. The D gene is left open where the match is weak. Part of the rows lack a size; the others show once, few, many or a class for expanded clones.

j_gene,d_gene,v_gene,abundance,CDR3nt,CDR3aa
TRBJ2-7,.,TRBV19,once,TGTGCCAGTATGAGGACAGCCGGACCCTACGAGCAGTACTTC,CASMRTAGPYEQYF
TRBJ1-6,TRBD1,TRBV6-5,.,TGTGCCAGCAGTTCACAGGGGGCAAGGTCACCCCTCCACTTT,CASSSQGARSPLHF
TRBJ1-4,.,TRBV2,.,TGTGCCAGCGTGAGGGTTCGTGAAAAACTGTTTTTT,CASVRVREKLFF
TRBJ1-2,.,TRBV13,.,TGTGCCAGCAGCTTAGCCGGGGAGAACTATGGCTACACCTTC,CASSLAGENYGYTF
TRBJ2-5,TRBD2,TRBV28,.,TGTGCCAGCAGTTTATCCCGTAGCGGGGCACAAGAGACCCAGTACTTC,CASSLSRSGAQETQYF
TRBJ1-4,.,TRBV28,.,TGTGCCAGCAGTTTTTCTTCCCCGGGAGAGGACGAAAAACTGTTTTTT,CASSFSSPGEDEKLFF
TRBJ2-1,TRBD2,TRBV28,few,TGTGCCAGCTCTGAGGGGGGACTAGCGAATGAGCAGTTCTTC,CASSEGGLANEQFF
TRBJ2-2,.,TRBV29-1,.,TGCAGCGTTGTGGCCACCGGGGAGCTGTTTTTT,CSVVATGELFF
TRBJ1-4,TRBD1,TRBV5-1,.,TGCGCCAGCAGCTCCGGGACAGGGGACGAAAAACTGTTTTTT,CASSSGTGDEKLFF
TRBJ2-3,TRBD2,TRBV9,.,TGTGCCAGCAGCGTACATCCTCGGACTAGCGGGGGTGCAGATACGCAGTATTTT,CASSVHPRTSGGADTQYF
TRBJ2-3,TRBD2,TRBV7-9,many,TGTGCCAGCAGCTTAGGGGCGGGAGCTGCAGATACGCAGTATTTT,CASSLGAGAADTQYF
TRBJ2-3,TRBD2,TRBV7-6,.,TGTGCCAGCAGCTCGAGGACTAGCGGGGTGGGTGGGGATACGCAGTATTTT,CASSSRTSGVGGDTQYF
TRBJ2-5,.,TRBV5-1,.,TGCGCCAGCAGCTTGGGCGGGAACCAAGAGACCCAGTACTTC,CASSLGGNQETQYF
TRBJ1-3,.,TRBV9,.,TGTGCCAGCAGCGTAGGGGCAGGGGATGGAAACACCATATATTTT,CASSVGAGDGNTIYF
TRBJ2-1,.,TRBV7-7,.,TGTGCCAGCAGCTTAGACTATAGCTCCTACAATGAGCAGTTCTTC,CASSLDYSSYNEQFF
TRBJ2-1,TRBD1,TRBV19,.,TGTGCCAGTACCCACGACAGGGGTAATGAGCAGTTCTTC,CASTHDRGNEQFF
TRBJ1-5,.,TRBV28,.,TGTGCCAGCACCAAAATCTCGCGGAGCGGTAGCAATCAGCCCCAGCATTTT,CASTKISRSGSNQPQHF
TRBJ2-7,.,TRBV6-5,.,TGTGCCAGCAGCCTCGGACAGAACTACGAGCAGTACTTC,CASSLGQNYEQYF
TRBJ2-1,TRBD2,TRBV19,.,TGTGCCAGTAGACTAGCGGGGGGGCTTGAGCAGTTCTTC,CASRLAGGLEQFF
TRBJ2-3,.,TRBV5-8,.,TGTGCCAGCAGCAGACAGGAGAGCACAGATACGCAGTATTTT,CASSRQESTDTQYF
TRBJ2-1,TRBD2,TRBV7-2,.,TGTGCCAGCAGCAAAGCCGGACTAGCGGGGGGGAATGAGCAGTTCTTC,CASSKAGLAGGNEQFF
TRBJ1-5,.,TRBV9,once,TGTGCCAGCAGCGTAGACGGCAGCGACTATAGCAATCAGCCCCAGCATTTT,CASSVDGSDYSNQPQHF
TRBJ2-7,TRBD2,TRBV27,few,TGTGCCAGCAGGGGACTAGCCGTATCCTACGAGCAGTACTTC,CASRGLAVSYEQYF
TRBJ2-1,TRBD2,TRBV7-9,.,TGTGCCAGCAGCTTATTTTCGACTAGCGGGGTCAATGAGCAGTTCTTC,CASSLFSTSGVNEQFF
TRBJ1-1,.,TRBV6-6,once,TGTGCCAGCAGTTACCAGGGGTTGGAAGCTTTCTTT,CASSYQGLEAFF
TRBJ1-2,TRBD1,TRBV13,.,TGTGCCAGCATGGGGACAGGGGCTCACTATGGCTACACCTTC,CASMGTGAHYGYTF
TRBJ2-7,TRBD1,TRBV29-1,.,TGCAGCGTTACGAAAAGGGGACAGGGGAGGACCTACGAGCAGTACTTC,CSVTKRGQGRTYEQYF
TRBJ2-1,TRBD2,TRBV7-2,once,TGTGCCAGCAGCTTAGTACGGGGGGGAAATGAGCAGTTCTTC,CASSLVRGGNEQFF
TRBJ1-2,.,TRBV11-2,.,TGTGCCAGCAGCCAGGGTGCTAACTATGGCTACACCTTC,CASSQGANYGYTF
TRBJ2-7,.,TRBV2,once,TGTGCCAGCAGTGTCAGACAGGCTGAATCCTACGAGCAGTACTTC,CASSVRQAESYEQYF
TRBJ1-1,.,TRBV19,.,TGTGCCAGTAGTATAGGGGGCCACAGGAACACTGAAGCTTTCTTT,CASSIGGHRNTEAFF